Listed here are 28 T cell receptor beta chains from one sample, sequenced in a study of blood T cells in healthy people across ages. A second PCR, run for roughly 7 to 12 cycles, used a sample-barcoded 5' primer plus a J-beta primer mix. TCRdb used MiXCR to reprocess the 5' RACE reads, holding one entry per CDR3 protein. This table has 1.5 million to 2 million distinct CDR3 sequences, over 25% appearing once. The sequencing sample was made of blood. Source of these receptors: a woman under 40 in good health.

The chain joins TRBV27 to TRBJ2-7, with a weak D call TRBD1 (6 bases). The CDR3 length is 14 residues. V was clipped by 0 bases and J by 5 bases, with 11 bases between them. Germline V CDR1 and CDR2: MNHEY, SMNVEV (reference sequence). The CDR3 bases are TGTGCCAGCAGTTTATCCTCCAGGGGCCACGAGCAGTACTTC. Protein sequence: CASSLSSRGHEQYF.

The chain has TRBV27 and TRBJ2-5; D remains ambiguous. The CDR3 runs 14 residues. CDR1 is MNHEY, CDR2 SMNVEV, per germline (reference sequence). Trimming pared 3 bases from V and 2 bases from J, leaving 10 bases between. The DNA for the CDR3 is TGTGCCAGCAGTTTGGGCCGTAAACAAGAGACCCAGTACTTC. Translation gives CASSLGRKQETQYF.

This chain joins TRBV5-1 and TRBJ2-1; D is undetermined. Germline values: CDR1 SGHRS, CDR2 YFSETQ. The CDR3 covers 13 residues. V was trimmed by 4 bases and J by 5 bases, leaving 10 bases between them. The CDR3, as DNA: TGCGCCAGCAGCGCCCCCAAAAACAATGAGCAGTTCTTC. Translating it yields CASSAPKNNEQFF.

A note on this clonotype: Because the CDR3's place on the DNA is in doubt, the DNA is left out and the CDR3 is given as listed by TCRdb. CDR3: CAGSYLCGNYEQYF. The gene calls are TRBV6-8 and TRBJ2-4. Germline-derived CDR1 and CDR2 are MNHGY and SAAAGT. The CDR3 numbers 14 amino acids, ends counted.

Concerning this clonotype itself: It may be a read error: a sequence one base away is much more abundant. This chain uses TRBV10-3 with TRBJ2-7; TRBD1 matches at 10 bases. The J call is doubtful: the DNA matches TRBJ2-1 better. Germline assignment: CDR1 ENHRY and CDR2 SYGVKD. The CDR3 extends over 14 amino acids. The DNA for the CDR3 is TGTGCCATCAGCGCCGGGACAGGGGACGATGAGCAGTTCTTC. It yields the protein CAISAGTGDDEQFF.

This clonotype has a handful of counts. The gene calls are TRBV29-1 and TRBJ2-3; the match to TRBD2 covers 7 bases. V lost 5 bases and J lost 1; bases outside the gene matches: 6. This CDR3 has 14 residues. The germline gives CDR1 SQVTM, CDR2 ANQGSEA. The CDR3 protein is CSVWASGGTDTQYF. CDR3 DNA sequence: TGCAGCGTTTGGGCTAGCGGCGGCACAGATACGCAGTATTTT.

This clonotype was recorded only once. A much larger clone differs from this one at a single base, so this may be a read error. The chain carries TRBV7-2 and TRBJ1-1, with TRBD1 identical over 7 bases. Germline V lookup: CDR1 SGHTA, CDR2 FQGNSA. The CDR3 consists of 14 residues. The ends lost 2 bases at V and 1 base at J; junction bases unmatched: 1. CDR3 loop: CTSSLRQGNTEAFF. CDR3 DNA: TGTACCAGCAGCTTACGACAGGGGAACACTGAAGCTTTCTTT.

This clonotype was seen a few times. A much more abundant neighbour one base away suggests this may be a read error. The V and J genes are TRBV24-1 and TRBJ2-3, with unresolved D. Germline-derived CDR1 and CDR2 are KGHDR and SFDVKD. Trimming pared 6 bases from V and 5 bases from J, leaving 17 bases between. The CDR3 length is 15 residues. In DNA form, the CDR3 reads TGTGCCACCAGTAATCGCGGTTTCGTACAAGATACGCAGTATTTT. Amino acids: CATSNRGFVQDTQYF.

The J gene is TRBJ2-5, the V gene TRBV28, with 8 positions matching TRBD2. V gave up 6 bases and J gave up 1 base; unmatched junction bases: 10. The CDR3 contains 16 residues. Per germline, CDR1 MDHEN and CDR2 SYDVKM. Here the CDR3 reads CASRPALAGSQETQYF. The CDR3 nucleotides are TGTGCCAGCAGACCCGCCCTAGCGGGTAGCCAAGAGACCCAGTACTTC.

At least ten counts were recorded for this clonotype. The chain has TRBV29-1 and TRBJ2-7; no clear D. CDR1 and CDR2 (germline): SQVTM, ANQGSEA. The CDR3 extends over 13 amino acids. V was shortened by 3 bases and J by 6 bases, with 15 bases between the two germline ends. CDR3 residues: CSVEVRASAEQYF. DNA of the CDR3: TGCAGCGTTGAGGTCCGGGCATCCGCCGAGCAGTACTTC.

This clonotype turned up a few times. The chain combines TRBV24-1 with TRBJ2-3, with TRBD1 identical over 7 bases. CDR1 is KGHDR, CDR2 SFDVKD, per germline. CDR3 length: 15 residues. The J segment lost 3 bases and the V segment lost 4 bases, leaving 6 bases of the junction unmatched. CDR3 amino acids: CATSEKGRGTDTQYF. The CDR3 DNA sequence: TGTGCCACCAGTGAGAAGGGCAGGGGGACAGATACGCAGTATTTT.

V gene TRBV7-9 combines with J gene TRBJ2-3; 14 bases agree with TRBD2. Germline V gene data show CDR1 as SEHNR and CDR2 as FQNEAQ (reference sequence). The V segment lost 3 bases and the J segment 0 bases; nucleotides outside the gene matches: 5. This CDR3 has 18 amino acids. The CDR3, as DNA: TGTGCCAGCAGCTTTGGGACTAGCGGGGGTATGAGCACAGATACGCAGTATTTT. Encoded protein: CASSFGTSGGMSTDTQYF.

This clonotype was counted ten times or more. The V and J genes are TRBV5-1 and TRBJ2-1; TRBD2 is a possible D gene (6 bases). CDR1 is SGHRS, CDR2 YFSETQ, per germline. This CDR3 contains 16 residues. Trimming cost V 4 bases and J 9 bases, with 23 bases left between them. The DNA for the CDR3 is TGCGCCAGCAGCCTGGGTTTACTAGGAGGGACGGGTGAGCAGTTCTTC. Protein product: CASSLGLLGGTGEQFF.

J is TRBJ1-2 and V is TRBV29-1; 9 bases match TRBD1. This CDR3 contains 16 residues. V was pared by 7 bases and J by 2 bases, with 14 bases of the junction left unmatched. Germline V lookup: CDR1 SQVTM, CDR2 ANQGSEA. CDR3 in DNA: TGCAGCGCTCGTGCGTGGGACAGGGCTATGAACTATGGCTACACCTTC. Encoded protein: CSARAWDRAMNYGYTF.

The chain employs TRBV12-3 or TRBV12-4 and TRBJ2-3; the D is unclear. The CDR3 runs to 14 residues. Trimming took off 3 bases at V and 4 bases at J, with 11 bases between the two ends. The CDR3 loop is CASSFIMSADTQYF. CDR3 in DNA: TGTGCCAGCAGTTTCATAATGAGCGCAGATACGCAGTATTTT.

Only a few counts were recorded for this clonotype. The chain recombines TRBV5-1 with TRBJ1-2; 7 nucleotides match TRBD1. The junction had 10 bases not matched to a gene; V was cut back by 4 bases and J by 1 base. Germline V lookup: CDR1 SGHRS, CDR2 YFSETQ. This CDR3 comprises 16 residues. The CDR3 DNA is TGCGCCAGCAGCCCAAGACAGGGAAGTAGTAACTATGGCTACACCTTC. Its translation is CASSPRQGSSNYGYTF.

This chain links TRBV10-3 with TRBJ1-4, with TRBD1 identical over 9 bases. V dropped 2 bases and J dropped 11; count of bases not matched to a gene: 9. CDR1 is ENHRY and CDR2 is SYGVKD in the germline V gene. This CDR3 has 15 residues. The CDR3 bases are TGTGCCATCAGTGAGGCCGGGACAGGGTTTAGGAAACTGTTTTTT. Protein sequence: CAISEAGTGFRKLFF.

Details on this clonotype: The junction shows a germline mismatch at one end, possibly a read error. V and J are TRBV7-2 and TRBJ2-6; no clear D. From germline, CDR1 is SGHTA and CDR2 FQGNSA. The CDR3 length is 15 residues. In DNA form, the CDR3 reads TGTGCCAGCAGCTTAGTCCGCTCTGCGGCCAACGTCCTGACTTTC. Translated, it gives CASSLVRSAANVLTF.

This clonotype was observed a handful of times. V and J are TRBV6-1 and TRBJ2-5; D not resolved. This CDR3 spans 15 amino acids. Trimming removed 0 bases at V and 2 bases at J, with 10 bases between. CDR1 is MNHNS, CDR2 SASEGT, per germline. CDR3 sequence: CASSEALTSQETQYF. The CDR3 bases are TGTGCCAGCAGTGAAGCGCTTACCAGTCAAGAGACCCAGTACTTC.

This clonotype was seen only a few times. The chain links TRBV2 to TRBJ1-1; no definite D call. This CDR3 has 13 amino acids. With 6 bases removed from V and 3 bases from J, the gap between germline ends came to 11 bases. CDR1 is SNHLY, CDR2 FYNNEI, per germline. The chain's CDR3 is CASSSRQDTEAFF. The CDR3 nucleotides are TGTGCCAGCAGCTCTCGCCAGGACACTGAAGCTTTCTTT.

In this sample, this clonotype turned up once. V is TRBV20-1 and J is TRBJ2-1, with D perhaps matching TRBD2 (6 bases). This CDR3 region has 14 residues. In germline, CDR1 is DFQATT, CDR2 SNEGSKA (reference sequence). The V end was cut by 0 bases, the J end by 8 bases, with 14 bases between. The CDR3 protein is CSARDSRDFHEQFF. The CDR3, as DNA: TGCAGTGCTAGAGATAGCCGGGACTTTCATGAGCAGTTCTTC.

CDR3 DNA: TGTGCCAGCAAAGGTCTAGCGGGAGGCCCAGATACGCAGTATTTT. This gives the protein CASKGLAGGPDTQYF. The chain has TRBV12-3 or TRBV12-4 and TRBJ2-3, with TRBD2 matching over 11 bases. The length of the CDR3 is 15 residues. With V trimmed by 7 bases and J by 4 bases, 7 bases remained unmatched.

This clonotype has only one observation. Relative to the germline gene, one junction end is altered; a read error may explain this. The rearrangement joins TRBV4-1 to TRBJ2-7; 11 bases are a match to TRBD1. The germline CDR1 and CDR2 sequences are MGHRA and YSYEKL. The CDR3 has 14 residues. CDR3 sequence: CTSTPGQGAYEQYF. DNA for the CDR3: TGCACCAGCACCCCGGGACAGGGGGCCTACGAGCAGTACTTC.

This clonotype was observed a few times. The genes are TRBV28 and TRBJ2-5; maybe TRBD2 (5 bases). CDR1 and CDR2 (germline): MDHEN, SYDVKM. Trimming cost V 7 bases and J 7 bases, with 16 bases left between them. The CDR3 contains 13 residues. CDR3 region: CASNEGPIRTQYF. CDR3 bases: TGTGCCAGCAACGAGGGCCCGATTCGGACCCAGTACTTC.

The chain is built from TRBV20-1 and TRBJ2-1; D is possibly TRBD2 (6 bases). The CDR3 contains 16 residues. Between the trimmed V and J ends, which lost 0 bases and 8 bases, there was a span of 20 bases. Germline V gene data show CDR1 as DFQATT and CDR2 as SNEGSKA (reference sequence). CDR3 residues: CSARDGGGVLGHEQFF. The CDR3 region has the DNA TGCAGTGCTAGAGATGGGGGAGGCGTATTGGGGCATGAGCAGTTCTTC.

The V gene is TRBV19, the J gene TRBJ2-2, with a possible D match to TRBD2 (6 bases). V was cut by 5 bases and J by 6 bases, with 10 bases left in between. The CDR3 runs to 13 residues. CDR1 is LNHDA, CDR2 SQIVND, per germline (reference sequence). This CDR3 reads CASSYRLAGELFF. The CDR3 coding sequence is TGTGCCAGTAGTTACCGACTAGCCGGGGAGCTGTTTTTT.

The chain employs TRBV5-1 and TRBJ2-5, with D possibly matching TRBD2 (5 bases). Germline loops: CDR1 SGHRS, CDR2 YFSETQ. This CDR3 comprises 14 residues. Trimming took 3 bases from V and 6 from J, leaving 15 bases between them. The DNA for the CDR3 is TGCGCCAGCAGCTGGGATAGTAGCGTGCAGACCCAGTACTTC. Protein sequence: CASSWDSSVQTQYF.

This clonotype showed up just once. V and J are TRBV20-1 and TRBJ2-5; D is ambiguous. Trimming removed 1 base from V and 0 bases from J, with 9 bases in between. The CDR3 covers 14 residues. The germline CDR1 and CDR2 sequences are DFQATT and SNEGSKA (reference sequence). The CDR3 bases are TGCAGTGCTAGAGTGGCAGGCCACCAAGAGACCCAGTACTTC. It codes for CSARVAGHQETQYF.